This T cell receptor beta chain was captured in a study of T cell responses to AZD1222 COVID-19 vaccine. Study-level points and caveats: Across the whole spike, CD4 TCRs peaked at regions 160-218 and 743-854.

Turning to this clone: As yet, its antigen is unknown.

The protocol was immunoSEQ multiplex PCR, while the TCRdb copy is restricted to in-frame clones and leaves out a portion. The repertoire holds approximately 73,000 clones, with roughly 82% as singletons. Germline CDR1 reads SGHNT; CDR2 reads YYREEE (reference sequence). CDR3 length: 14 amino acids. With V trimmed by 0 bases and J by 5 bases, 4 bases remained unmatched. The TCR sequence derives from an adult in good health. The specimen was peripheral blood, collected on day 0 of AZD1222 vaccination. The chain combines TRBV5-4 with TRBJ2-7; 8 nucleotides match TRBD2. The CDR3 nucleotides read TGTGCCAGCAGCTTGGGCGGGAGGTTGGACGAGCAGTACTTC. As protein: CASSLGGRLDEQYF.